The clone carrying this T cell receptor beta chain was seen only a few times. This sample is drawn from a study of Ad26.COV2.S vaccination and SARS-CoV-2 variants. Germline assignment: CDR1 LNHDA and CDR2 SQIVND (reference sequence). V shed 5 bases and J shed 1 base, with 18 bases lying between them. This CDR3 has 17 residues. As to treatment: about 20 received Ad26.COV2.S at low or high dose, single or two shots; several received placebo; per-sample allocation not given. Samples were taken on day 63 after the first vaccine or placebo injection. Clones were read by immunoSEQ multiplex PCR, and TCRdb kept only the in-frame ones, dropping some. The profile shows 300,000 to 500,000 clones, roughly nine tenths of them singletons.

This TCR derives from a person between 18 and 59 years old who received the Ad26.COV2.S COVID-19 vaccine or a placebo. The gene calls are TRBV19 and TRBJ2-4, with D perhaps TRBD1 (6 bases). The source material was peripheral blood, sampled in a trial of Ad26.COV2.S vaccine versus placebo. The CDR3 is CASSGSRGELAKNIQYF. For the CDR3, the DNA is TGTGCCAGTAGTGGGAGCAGGGGAGAGTTGGCCAAAAACATTCAGTACTTC.